The 14 T cell receptor beta chains below all came from one sample that was sequenced in a study of blood T cell repertoires in COVID-19. The repertoire was sequenced with immunoSEQ multiplex PCR; TCRdb's copy has only in-frame clones and lacks some. The sample records roughly 100,000 clones, roughly 76% being singletons. The sequenced sample consisted of peripheral blood. Receptors were obtained from a woman in her seventies with acute or convalescent COVID-19.

This clone has just a few counts. The junction and the germline gene differ at one end; a read error may be behind it. This chain connects TRBV29-1 to TRBJ1-1; possible D gene TRBD1, 5 bases. The V gene's germline CDR1 is SQVTM and CDR2 ANQGSEA. The CDR3 spans 11 residues. This CDR3 is CSAGGNAEAFF. In nucleotides, the CDR3 is TGCAGCGCCGGGGGGAACGCTGAAGCTTTCTTT.

This clone was detected only a few times. V usage is TRBV19 and J usage is TRBJ2-1; 11 bases match TRBD2. J gave up 0 bases and V 4 bases, and 2 bases lay outside the gene matches. Per germline, CDR1 LNHDA and CDR2 SQIVND (reference sequence). The CDR3 contains 16 residues. The CDR3 nucleotides are TGTGCCAGTAGTAGAGGACTAGCGGGCTCCTACAATGAGCAGTTCTTC. Its protein is CASSRGLAGSYNEQFF.

The J gene is TRBJ1-1, the V gene TRBV12-3 or TRBV12-4; tentative D call: TRBD1 (5 bases). V shed 3 bases and J shed 3 bases, with 8 bases lying between them. The CDR3 totals 13 residues. In DNA form, the CDR3 reads TGTGCCAGCAGTTTGGGGACTCACACTGAAGCTTTCTTT. This encodes CASSLGTHTEAFF.

This sequence joins TRBV9 and TRBJ2-5, with 7 bases identical to TRBD2. The V segment lost 7 bases and the J segment 5 bases; nucleotides outside the gene matches: 11. This CDR3 comprises 14 residues. Looked up from germline, CDR1 is SGDLS and CDR2 is YYNGEE. The CDR3 sequence: CASSGGGGGETQYF. CDR3 in DNA: TGTGCCAGCTCCGGCGGGGGAGGTGGGGAGACCCAGTACTTC.

The V and J genes are TRBV29-1 and TRBJ2-2, with 7 nucleotides matching TRBD2. V shed 6 bases, J shed 7 bases, and the junction held 8 bases outside the gene matches. There are 13 residues in the CDR3. Germline loops: CDR1 SQVTM, CDR2 ANQGSEA. DNA for the CDR3: TGCAGCGTCCAACCTGGGGGGGACGGGGAGCTGTTTTTT. Protein: CSVQPGGDGELFF.

Notes on this clone: This CDR3 is also generated by other DNA sequences in the sample. This rearrangement joins TRBV9 to TRBJ2-1; 10 bases align to TRBD2. The CDR3 is made up of 15 amino acids. The junction had 1 base not matched to a gene; V was cut back by 0 bases and J by 4 bases. Germline V lookup: CDR1 SGDLS, CDR2 YYNGEE. The CDR3 loop is CASSVGAGGYNEQFF. DNA of the CDR3: TGTGCCAGCAGCGTAGGAGCGGGAGGGTACAATGAGCAGTTCTTC.

The chain joins TRBV6-5 to TRBJ1-3; D gene ambiguous. Trimming removed 8 bases at V and 4 bases at J, with 12 bases between. CDR3 length equals 13 residues. Germline CDR1 reads MNHEY; CDR2 reads SVGAGI. CDR3 coding DNA: TGTGCCAGCCTGTTAATGGAGGGAAACACCATATATTTT. Amino acids: CASLLMEGNTIYF.

The rearrangement joins TRBV13 to TRBJ2-1, with D possibly matching TRBD2 (6 bases). Germline V gene sequence: CDR1 PRHDT, CDR2 FYEKMQ (reference sequence). The CDR3 spans 12 residues. Trimming took off 3 bases at V and 9 bases at J, with 9 bases between the two ends. CDR3 loop: CASSFWGGEQFF. DNA of the CDR3: TGTGCCAGCAGCTTCTGGGGAGGTGAGCAGTTCTTC. Filled out from reference TRBV13 and TRBJ2-1, the complete variable domain reads AAGVIQSPRHLIKEKRETATLKCYPIPRHDTVYWYQQGPGQDPQFLISFYEKMQSDKGSIPDRFSAQQFSDYHSELNMSSLELGDSALYFCASSFWGGEQFFGPGTRLTVL.

This clone was recorded once. V gene TRBV18 combines with J gene TRBJ2-5; 7 nucleotides line up with TRBD1. CDR1 KGHSH and CDR2 LQKENI come from the germline V gene. The V gene end was trimmed by 1 base and the J gene end by 4 bases; junction bases not matched to a gene: 6. The CDR3 spans 15 residues. CDR3 bases: TGTGCCAGCTCACCACTTAGACAGGGCAGAGAGACCCAGTACTTC. Translation: CASSPLRQGRETQYF.

The chain recombines TRBV27 with TRBJ2-2; a possible D gene is TRBD2 (6 bases). Deletions cut 6 bases from V and 3 bases from J, with 11 bases between. CDR1 and CDR2 from the germline V gene are MNHEY and SMNVEV (reference sequence). The CDR3 is made up of 14 amino acids. In nucleotides, the CDR3 is TGTGCCAGCAGGAGTAGCGGCTACACCGGGGAGCTGTTTTTT. Translating it yields CASRSSGYTGELFF.

The rearrangement uses TRBV12-3 or TRBV12-4 and TRBJ2-7; D may be TRBD2 (6 bases). The CDR3 spans 13 residues. V was trimmed by 3 bases and J by 7 bases, leaving 13 bases between them. This chain's CDR3 is CASSFERVGEQYF. In DNA form, the CDR3 reads TGTGCCAGCAGTTTTGAGCGGGTCGGGGAGCAGTACTTC.

The V gene is TRBV10-3, the J gene TRBJ2-1; the match to TRBD2 covers 12 bases. Trimming removed 6 bases from V and 0 bases from J; junction bases left unmatched: 0. CDR3 length equals 15 residues. CDR1 is ENHRY and CDR2 is SYGVKD in the germline V gene. The CDR3 DNA follows: TGTGCCATCAGGGGACTAGCGGGCTCCTACAATGAGCAGTTCTTC. Amino acids: CAIRGLAGSYNEQFF.

V is TRBV7-9 and J is TRBJ2-3; D is possibly TRBD1 (6 bases). Per the germline V gene, CDR1 is SEHNR and CDR2 is FQNEAQ (reference sequence). The CDR3 length is 17 residues. Between the trimmed V and J ends, which lost 4 bases and 4 bases, there was a span of 21 bases. The CDR3 sequence is CASSSITGSYYSDTQYF. CDR3 bases: TGTGCCAGCAGCTCAATTACAGGGTCGTACTACTCAGATACGCAGTATTTT.

V and J are TRBV7-9 and TRBJ1-3, with TRBD1 matching over 10 bases. The CDR3 sequence is 15 residues long. The V and J ends lost 7 bases and 6 bases, in that order; junction bases with no gene match: 9. Germline assignment: CDR1 SEHNR and CDR2 FQNEAQ (reference sequence). The CDR3 here is CASTKGQGILNTIYF. DNA of the CDR3: TGTGCCAGCACCAAGGGACAGGGGATATTAAACACCATATATTTT. The variable domain in full, completed from reference TRBV7-9 and TRBJ1-3, reads DTGVSQNPRHKITKRGQNVTFRCDPISEHNRLYWYRQTLGQGPEFLTYFQNEAQLEKSRLLSDRFSAERPKGSFSTLEIQRTEQGDSAMYLCASTKGQGILNTIYFGEGSWLTVV.